The 9 T cell receptor beta chains listed next were all sequenced from one sample in a study of blood T cell repertoires in COVID-19. Method: immunoSEQ multiplex PCR; TCRdb's copy keeps in-frame clones and lacks some. There are around 81,000 clones in the sample; roughly 88% occur only once, and more than 4.5% lies in the top ten. The sequenced sample was peripheral blood. The receptors come from a woman of 80 years or more with acute or convalescent COVID-19.

CDR3 amino acids: CSVARGAGEETQYF. The CDR3 bases are TGCAGCGTTGCCCGAGGGGCGGGAGAAGAGACCCAGTACTTC. This chain connects TRBV29-1 to TRBJ2-5; TRBD2 agrees at 7 bases. The trim removed 4 bases at V and 3 bases at J, leaving 8 bases unmatched. Germline lookup yields CDR1 SQVTM and CDR2 ANQGSEA. This CDR3 spans 14 amino acids.

This clone turned up a few times. The rearrangement links TRBV9 to TRBJ2-2, with 7 bases fitting TRBD2. Looked up from germline, CDR1 is SGDLS and CDR2 is YYNGEE. The V gene end was trimmed by 4 bases and the J gene end by 0 bases; junction bases not matched to a gene: 6. This CDR3 is 16 amino acids long. This chain's CDR3 is CASSPRGLANTGELFF. The CDR3 DNA reads TGTGCCAGCAGCCCCCGAGGACTAGCGAACACCGGGGAGCTGTTTTTT.

The chain carries TRBV19 and TRBJ2-2, with 11 bases identical to TRBD2. The length of the CDR3 is 17 residues. From germline, CDR1 is LNHDA and CDR2 SQIVND (reference sequence). V lost 5 bases to trimming and J lost 4 bases; unmatched junction nucleotides: 9. CDR3 protein: CASSLLAGGPGTGELFF. The CDR3 DNA reads as TGTGCCAGTAGTTTATTAGCGGGAGGGCCGGGCACCGGGGAGCTGTTTTTT.

The rearrangement joins TRBV3-1 (or the pseudogene TRBV3-2) to TRBJ2-1; the match to TRBD2 covers 11 bases. This CDR3 comprises 15 residues. The germline V gene has CDR1 LGHDT and CDR2 YNNKEL (reference sequence). The V gene end was trimmed by 6 bases and the J gene end by 8 bases; junction bases not matched to a gene: 9. For the CDR3, the DNA is TGTGCCAGCAGGCGAACTAGCGGGAGTACGTATGAGCAGTTCTTC. Residues: CASRRTSGSTYEQFF.

The rearrangement joins TRBV4-3 to TRBJ1-5; TRBD1 matches at 10 bases. CDR3 length: 18 amino acids. CDR1 and CDR2 (germline): LGHNA, YSLEER. Germline trimming cut 1 base from V and 2 bases from J; bases unmatched to any gene: 8. CDR3 sequence: CASSQARTGGLGNQPQHF. DNA of the CDR3: TGCGCCAGCAGCCAAGCCCGGACAGGGGGTTTGGGCAATCAGCCCCAGCATTTT.

The genes are TRBV4-2 and TRBJ2-1; 9 bases map to TRBD1. The germline CDR1 and CDR2 sequences are LGHNA and YNFKEQ. The CDR3 sequence is 16 residues long. V lost 1 base and J lost 5; bases outside the gene matches: 6. In DNA form, the CDR3 reads TGTGCCAGCAGCCAAGCGGGACAGGGAGGAAACAATGAGCAGTTCTTC. This sequence encodes CASSQAGQGGNNEQFF.

This chain joins TRBV7-9 and TRBJ2-2; 7 positions match TRBD1. Germline trimming cut 7 bases from V and 6 bases from J; bases unmatched to any gene: 11. This CDR3 contains 15 residues. Germline V CDR1 and CDR2: SEHNR, FQNEAQ (reference sequence). The CDR3 DNA is TGTGCCAGCAACACCGACAGGGTAATCCCCGGGGAGCTGTTTTTT. Its translation: CASNTDRVIPGELFF.

This chain joins TRBV4-3 and TRBJ1-5; maybe TRBD1 (6 bases). The CDR3 contains 14 residues. The germline CDR1 and CDR2 sequences are LGHNA and YSLEER. The ends were cut back, 4 bases at V and 8 bases at J, with 15 bases in the middle. The CDR3 reads CASSPVGGREPQHF. The CDR3 DNA is TGCGCCAGCAGCCCCGTCGGGGGGCGGGAGCCCCAGCATTTT.

The sample holds a few counts of this clone. The rearrangement links TRBV5-4 to TRBJ1-4; D remains unclear. The V end lost 1 base, the J end lost 7 bases, and 5 bases lay between the germline ends. CDR1 is SGHNT and CDR2 is YYREEE in the germline V gene (reference sequence). The CDR3 length is 12 residues. CDR3 DNA sequence: TGTGCCAGCAGCTTGATCGGTGAAAAACTGTTTTTT. Its protein is CASSLIGEKLFF.